One and the same sample provided the 24 T cell receptor beta chains below, sequenced in a study of early stage breast cancer tumors. The method was immunoSEQ multiplex PCR; TCRdb's version includes in-frame clones alone and lacks a portion of them. The sample consists of around 28,000 clones, 80% of them appearing once. The sample comprised blood. The receptor source for this set is a person between 55 and 69 years old with breast cancer.

CDR3 in DNA: TGCGCCAGCCAGGGAGGGACAACCCTTGGCTACACCTTC. It translates to CASQGGTTLGYTF. The rearrangement uses TRBV5-1 and TRBJ1-2; perhaps TRBD1 as D (6 bases). This CDR3 spans 13 amino acids. Trimming took 7 bases from V and 7 from J, leaving 17 bases between them. Germline CDR1 is SGHRS and CDR2 is YFSETQ.

The chain uses TRBV5-5 and TRBJ2-5, with 8 bases lining up with TRBD1. Trimming at V came to 2 bases and at J to 2 bases, leaving 2 bases not matched to a gene. Germline CDR1 SGHKS, CDR2 YYEKEE (reference sequence). CDR3 length: 14 residues. CDR3 amino acids: CASSFGDRQETQYF. The DNA of the CDR3 is TGTGCCAGCAGCTTCGGGGACAGGCAAGAGACCCAGTACTTC. Full variable domain (outside the CDR3, taken from reference TRBV5-5 and TRBJ2-5): DAGVTQSPTHLIKTRGQQVTLRCSPISGHKSVSWYQQVLGQGPQFIFQYYEKEERGRGNFPDRFSARQFPNYSSELNVNALLLGDSALYLCASSFGDRQETQYFGPGTRLLVL.

The rearrangement joins TRBV6-6 to TRBJ2-1, with TRBD2 as a possible D gene (5 bases). Germline CDR1 and CDR2: MNHNY and SVGAGI (reference sequence). V lost 6 bases to trimming and J lost 3 bases, with 18 bases between them. The CDR3 is 16 residues long. CDR3 nucleotide sequence: TGTGCCAGCAGCCTACCCCGCGGGTCGGGCTACAATGAGCAGTTCTTC. Translated: CASSLPRGSGYNEQFF.

This chain links TRBV11-2 with TRBJ1-3; D is undetermined. Germline V gene lookup returns CDR1 SGHAT and CDR2 FQNNGV. This CDR3 is 16 amino acids long. With 3 bases removed from V and 4 bases from J, the gap between germline ends came to 16 bases. CDR3 coding DNA: TGTGCCAGCAGCTTCCCCTCCGTTGTGGGCGGAAACACCATATATTTT. Translation gives CASSFPSVVGGNTIYF.

The chain has TRBV15 and TRBJ2-7; 7 bases line up with TRBD2. The V and J ends lost 3 bases and 1 base, in that order; junction bases with no gene match: 9. The CDR3 sequence is 16 residues long. CDR1 and CDR2 from the germline V gene are LNHNV and YYDKDF (reference sequence). The CDR3 protein is CATSRDRGSGSYEQYF. The CDR3 DNA sequence: TGTGCCACCAGCAGGGATCGCGGGAGCGGGTCCTACGAGCAGTACTTC.

CDR3 loop: CASATGDFNYGYTF. The DNA for the CDR3 is TGCGCCAGCGCTACAGGCGACTTCAACTATGGCTACACCTTC. The chain is built from TRBV5-1 and TRBJ1-2; the D gene is possibly TRBD1 (5 bases). The CDR3 extends over 14 amino acids. Trimming stripped 7 bases from V and 2 bases from J, with 15 bases between. Germline CDR1 is SGHRS and CDR2 is YFSETQ.

The chain couples TRBV7-2 to TRBJ2-7; D perhaps matches TRBD2 (7 bases). CDR3 size: 18 residues. V was pared by 4 bases and J by 0 bases, with 22 bases between. Germline V gene data show CDR1 as SGHTA and CDR2 as FQGNSA. The CDR3 loop is CASSSPSRGEGSSYEQYF. CDR3 DNA: TGTGCCAGCAGCTCTCCCTCGAGGGGGGAGGGCAGCTCCTACGAGCAGTACTTC.

The rearrangement links TRBV15 to TRBJ1-1; possibly TRBD1 for D (5 bases). Deletions cut 1 base from V and 7 bases from J, with 10 bases between. There are 13 residues in the CDR3. The germline V gene encodes CDR1 LNHNV and CDR2 YYDKDF (reference sequence). This CDR3 reads CATSRGRGNEAFF. CDR3 DNA: TGTGCCACCAGCAGAGGTCGGGGGAATGAAGCTTTCTTT.

The rearrangement uses TRBV5-8 and TRBJ1-2; 9 bases fit TRBD1. CDR3 size: 15 residues. The ends lost 7 bases at V and 7 bases at J; junction bases unmatched: 14. Germline CDR1 is SGHTS and CDR2 is YDEGEE. CDR3 sequence (DNA): TGTGCCAGCGACCTTTACTTGGACAGGGGCTCTGGCTACACCTTC. Translation: CASDLYLDRGSGYTF.

The chain has TRBV28 and TRBJ2-3; a weak D match, TRBD2 (6 bases). Trimming took 6 bases from V and 0 from J, leaving 16 bases between them. The CDR3 consists of 16 residues. The germline CDR1 and CDR2 sequences are MDHEN and SYDVKM. The CDR3, as DNA: TGTGCCAGCAGCCGTCCTAGCGATGTAAGCACAGATACGCAGTATTTT. Amino acid sequence: CASSRPSDVSTDTQYF.

This rearrangement joins TRBV2 to TRBJ2-2; 9 nucleotides agree with TRBD2. V was pared by 2 bases and J by 3 bases, with 7 bases of the junction left unmatched. The CDR3 totals 17 residues. The V gene's germline CDR1 is SNHLY and CDR2 FYNNEI. The CDR3 loop reads CASSEIRTSEHTGELFF. The CDR3 DNA reads TGTGCCAGCAGTGAAATTCGGACTAGCGAACACACCGGGGAGCTGTTTTTT.

This chain joins TRBV18 and TRBJ2-7, with 15 nucleotides matching TRBD2. The V gene end was trimmed by 5 bases and the J gene end by 3 bases; junction bases not matched to a gene: 8. The CDR3 runs to 17 residues. CDR1 KGHSH and CDR2 LQKENI come from the germline V gene. The CDR3 sequence is CASSAGTSGRSSYEQYF. The CDR3, as DNA: TGTGCCAGCTCAGCCGGGACTAGCGGGAGGTCTAGCTACGAGCAGTACTTC.

This chain joins TRBV27 and TRBJ1-5, with TRBD1 matching 8 bases. CDR3 length: 15 amino acids. Trimming at V came to 1 base and at J to 6 bases, leaving 5 bases not matched to a gene. Germline CDR1 and CDR2: MNHEY and SMNVEV (reference sequence). The CDR3 is CASSLFGQGGQPQHF. CDR3 DNA sequence: TGTGCCAGCAGTTTATTTGGACAGGGTGGTCAGCCCCAGCATTTT.

J is TRBJ2-2 and V is TRBV28; D gene ambiguous. CDR3 length equals 13 residues. CDR1 is MDHEN, CDR2 SYDVKM, per germline. V dropped 7 bases and J dropped 1 base, with 7 bases sitting between them. The CDR3 protein is CASMAGNTGELFF. The CDR3 DNA is TGTGCCAGCATGGCAGGGAACACCGGGGAGCTGTTTTTT.

The rearrangement uses TRBV18 and TRBJ1-1; a weak D match, TRBD1 (5 bases). This CDR3 is built from 13 residues. Germline V gene data show CDR1 as KGHSH and CDR2 as LQKENI. V lost 2 bases and J lost 4, with 8 bases in between. The CDR3 sequence is CASSPARATEAFF. The DNA for the CDR3 is TGTGCCAGCTCACCAGCCAGGGCCACTGAAGCTTTCTTT. Complete variable domain (other parts from reference TRBV18 and TRBJ1-1): NAGVMQNPRHLVRRRGQEARLRCSPMKGHSHVYWYRQLPEEGLKFMVYLQKENIIDESGMPKERFSAEFPKEGPSILRIQQVVRGDSAAYFCASSPARATEAFFGQGTRLTVV.

V is TRBV11-2 and J is TRBJ1-2, with no clear D. Trimming left V 5 bases short and J 2 bases short, with 12 bases between. There are 14 residues in the CDR3. Germline V gene lookup returns CDR1 SGHAT and CDR2 FQNNGV. CDR3 in DNA: TGTGCCAGCAGCACCTCGGCACAGAACTATGGCTACACCTTC. It translates to CASSTSAQNYGYTF.

The chain joins TRBV9 to TRBJ2-7, with D perhaps TRBD2 (6 bases). The V end lost 4 bases, the J end lost 3 bases, and 14 bases lay between the germline ends. This CDR3 contains 14 residues. Per germline, CDR1 SGDLS and CDR2 YYNGEE. The CDR3 loop reads CASSLLGGNYEQYF. CDR3 coding DNA: TGTGCCAGCAGCTTACTGGGGGGTAACTACGAGCAGTACTTC.

A few counts support this clone. The V gene is TRBV7-2, the J gene TRBJ2-5; D unresolved. CDR3 size: 11 residues. V lost 3 bases, J lost 5 bases, and 4 bases lay in between. The germline CDR1 and CDR2 sequences are SGHTA and FQGNSA. The CDR3 region is CASSFFETQYF. The CDR3 DNA follows: TGTGCCAGCAGCTTCTTCGAGACCCAGTACTTC.

V is TRBV9 and J is TRBJ2-7; weak D call: TRBD1 (6 bases). Germline assignment: CDR1 SGDLS and CDR2 YYNGEE. The CDR3 runs to 15 residues. Between the trimmed V and J ends, which lost 4 bases and 0 bases, there was a span of 14 bases. The CDR3 loop reads CASSPETGSSYEQYF. In nucleotides, the CDR3 is TGTGCCAGCAGCCCAGAAACAGGGTCCTCCTACGAGCAGTACTTC.

V usage is TRBV9 and J usage is TRBJ2-5, with 7 bases that match TRBD2. CDR3 length: 15 residues. The germline V gene has CDR1 SGDLS and CDR2 YYNGEE. V lost 4 bases and J lost 4; bases outside the gene matches: 10. The CDR3 protein is CASSPRSGRAETQYF. In DNA form, the CDR3 reads TGTGCCAGCAGCCCTAGGTCAGGGAGGGCAGAGACCCAGTACTTC.

This chain connects TRBV28 to TRBJ1-3; possibly TRBD1 for D (6 bases). Trimming shortened V by 6 bases and J by 0 bases, and 12 bases separated the two germline ends. The length of the CDR3 is 15 residues. From germline, CDR1 is MDHEN and CDR2 SYDVKM. CDR3 nucleotide sequence: TGTGCCAGCAGGGGGGGGCGGCTCTCTGGAAACACCATATATTTT. This sequence encodes CASRGGRLSGNTIYF.

The J gene is TRBJ1-5, the V gene TRBV19, with D perhaps matching TRBD1 (5 bases). The CDR3 extends over 14 amino acids. Trimming left V 0 bases short and J 10 bases short, with 13 bases between. Germline lookup yields CDR1 LNHDA and CDR2 SQIVND (reference sequence). Here the CDR3 reads CASSIDGGTGPQHF. The CDR3 region has the DNA TGTGCCAGTAGTATAGATGGGGGGACGGGTCCCCAGCATTTT.

This clone occurred once. The gene calls are TRBV9 and TRBJ2-7, with D possibly TRBD1 on 5 matching bases. Trimming took off 4 bases at V and 2 bases at J, with 10 bases between the two ends. CDR3 length equals 13 residues. Germline lookup yields CDR1 SGDLS and CDR2 YYNGEE. CDR3 amino acids: CASSPEDTYEQYF. The CDR3 coding sequence is TGTGCCAGCAGCCCAGAGGACACCTACGAGCAGTACTTC.

The genes are TRBV7-9 and TRBJ2-7; no definite D call. Per germline, CDR1 SEHNR and CDR2 FQNEAQ (reference sequence). The CDR3 totals 16 residues. The germline V and J ends were trimmed by 1 base and 5 bases, with 18 bases remaining between them. Written as DNA, the CDR3 is TGTGCCAGCAGCTTAGGTGTTTCTCCGGTGTCTAACGAGCAGTACTTC. Translation gives CASSLGVSPVSNEQYF.